This entry features one TCR beta chain sequence. The antigen it recognizes is unknown. No qualities accompany the bases; no much larger clone lies one base away. This record comes from a study of cytomegalovirus exposure and HLA in healthy donors (TCRdb year 2017). Regarding the study in general: An earlier analysis of several hundred of the donors reported 250 to 350 Gb of sequence data and roughly 110 million unique TCR beta sequences from around 200 million T cells. About 300 gigabases of sequencing data and around 87 million unique TCR sequences were included in an early release covering about 700 HLA-typed donors. The genetic ancestry cluster associated with self-reported Caucasian donors included 81% of the 300 to 400 genotyped donors. The aim of the study was to test whether cataloging public T cell receptors could identify signatures of past pathogen exposure. The T cell repertoires of several hundred subjects were profiled by immunosequencing and related to cytomegalovirus serostatus. A separate validation cohort of roughly 130 different subjects was used in addition to the 666-subject first cohort. To predict cytomegalovirus infection status, the study brought together high-throughput TCR immunosequencing, statistical association of individual TCRs with disease status, and machine learning. To study patterns of TCR occurrence, a later analysis re-analyzed previously published TCR beta repertoires from around 660 donors and added high-resolution HLA genotyping. In the later analysis, no new phenotypic data were used to find candidate immune exposures; instead, reliance was placed on TCR beta sequences and their occurrence across donors. An earlier analysis of 587 of the donors used high-throughput TCR beta sequencing to judge whether each TCR beta V gene segment behaved as functional or pseudogenic. Donor age, sex, ethnicity and CMV serostatus were compiled alongside the repertoire data. Genome-wide SNP genotypes for about three fifths of the roughly 700 donors were used in a later genetic analysis, which treated that subset as a discovery cohort. All discovery cohort repertoires had been generated on a single sequencing platform. Class I and class II HLA loci were covered by the typing at four-digit resolution. Typing coverage differed by locus: A, B, C, DRB1 and DQB1 were typed in about 629-640 donors, DQA1 in about 510, DPA1 in approximately 610, and DPB1 in approximately 450. About five DR-DQ haplotypes were treated as single units for association and clustering because of strong linkage in the cohort. On average, roughly 240,000 unique TCR beta nucleotide sequences were sequenced per donor among 398 genotyped donors of the cohort, with around 19% of those sequences being non-productive. Summary of the overall study and its limitations: In a later analysis, several top co-occurrence clusters were reported to appear linked to parvovirus B19, influenza, CMV and Epstein-Barr virus. Sequencing depth was assumed to be roughly uniform across donors in the presence/absence analyses, though that assumption may not hold. In an earlier analysis of some 500 of the donors, most TCR beta V segments were observed in productive rearrangements about 87% or about 30% of the time, broadly matching IMGT annotations. The authors suggested that the approach could potentially be extended to other disease states and immunological phenotypes. When HLA alleles, especially DR and DQ, strongly co-occurred, attributing TCR associations to individual alleles was difficult. Most CMV-associated TCR beta chains appeared to be HLA-restricted in a later analysis, and the HLA associations seemed to be driven largely by CMV exposure. A further reported finding was that TCR beta sequences accurately predicted the HLA-A and HLA-B alleles for most subjects in the first cohort. Compared with equally common non-associated chains, HLA-associated TCR beta chains in a later analysis were more clonally expanded and had lower generation probabilities. Cytomegalovirus status was reported to be diagnosed by the classifier with high specificity and sensitivity in both the original and validation cohorts. In a later genetic analysis, a missense DCLRE1C variant was associated with V-gene and J-gene trimming of TCR beta chains, and the association was replicated in an independent cohort. Because HLA typing was unavailable for some donors at each locus, only the typed subset was used in association tests. The earlier analysis of fewer than 750 of the donors excluded 15 to 20 rarely observed V segments, including chromosome 9 orphons, because counts were too low. A later analysis found that TCR association rates varied across HLA loci, with DRB1 alleles showing the most associated TCRs and HLA-C alleles the fewest. The study gave a list of about 160 TCR beta chains associated with cytomegalovirus. Some IMGT-functional V segments, including TRBV6-2 and TRBV6-3, could not be told apart with the 87-base-pair reads, so those segments were excluded. While some public TCRs were present in many individuals, most TCR sequences turned up only very rarely across donors. Correlated functional status among segregating V segments might be attributable to linkage disequilibrium, but an unknown experimental factor could not be ruled out. In a later analysis, 16,951 TCR beta sequences were associated with specific HLA alleles at a false discovery rate of 0.05. In a later genetic analysis, fewer N-insertions in productive TCRs were reported among donors in an Asian-associated ancestry cluster than the roughly 710-donor mean. For the cohort, immune exposure information was limited to CMV serostatus. Three of the identified cytomegalovirus-associated TCR beta chains were confirmed in vitro to be specific for cytomegalovirus antigens. The cohort was sequenced for TCR beta chains only, and without alpha or paired-chain data the features that could be detected were limited. A cluster of highly shared sequence variants was judged likely to be a technical artifact of the sequencing pipeline.

The germline V gene yields SQVTM for CDR1 and ANQGSEA for CDR2. The CDR3 runs 15 residues from the cysteine to the phenylalanine. CDR3 DNA is the only sequence kept; it has 45 bases, read in frame from the first base. Receptor amplification or capture employed the immunoSEQ multiplex PCR assay. The multiplex PCR relied on a mix of 60 forward primers for TCR Vbeta segments and 13 reverse primers for TCR Jbeta segments. The CDR3 region of rearranged TCR beta genes was amplified from genomic DNA by a multiplex PCR assay. The Illumina HiSeq System was used to sequence the amplified TCR beta libraries as 87-base-pair reads. The authors' pipeline ran thus. In a later analysis, 70 million to 95 million unique TCR beta chains were counted across the roughly 610 repertoires, and roughly 11 million of these chains were shared by at least two donors. A nearest-neighbor algorithm error-corrected the raw reads and collapsed the reads into unique sequences, merging closely related sequences to remove PCR and sequencing errors. To assign V, D and J gene segments, CDR3 sequences were aligned to IMGT reference sequences. Each retained sequence needed at least a six-nucleotide match to both a V gene segment and a J gene segment. Rearrangements were called productive when the CDR3 lacked stop codons and stayed in frame with V and J; all others were non-productive. CDR3 was defined according to IMGT convention as the region running from the second conserved V-encoded cysteine to the conserved J-encoded phenylalanine. The earlier analysis of some 580 of the donors excluded any sequence lacking an unambiguous match to a single V gene segment. An earlier analysis of 500 to 600 of the donors classified V segments as functional when productive rearrangements were above 56.7% and as segregating when the standard deviation between donors was above 5%. A statistical classification framework was built for diagnosing cytomegalovirus status from the catalog of TCR beta chain sequences. In a later analysis, V and J genes were assigned by comparing TCR nucleotide sequences against IMGT/GENE-DB human TR gene sequences. A later analysis assigned CDR3 sequences and most-parsimonious VDJ recombination scenarios with the TCRdist pipeline. In a later analysis, each TCR beta chain was defined by its CDR3 amino acid sequence together with its V-gene family, and reads without a unique V-gene family were excluded. To address suspected cross-contamination and a sequencing artifact, a later analysis removed 550 to 750 highly shared, low-generation-probability nucleotide sequences. In a later analysis, a clonal expansion index was calculated for each public chain from normalized within-repertoire ranks of inferred template counts. In a later analysis, generation probabilities were computed with a VDJ recombination model fitted to out-of-frame rearrangements, and the resulting probabilities were checked against IGoR. In a later analysis, hypergeometric tests were used to score TCR-TCR, TCR-HLA and TCR-CMV co-occurrence, with a repertoire-size bias correction applied to TCR pairs. In a later analysis, false discovery rates were estimated by permuting HLA or CMV assignments 20 times. In a later analysis, co-occurring TCRs were grouped with DBSCAN, and TCRdist sequence similarity was added when clustering was performed within HLA-allele-positive subsets. Repertoires with fewer than 30,000 or more than 120,000 public chains were left out of co-occurrence clustering, as were four to six repertoires with anomalous nucleotide sharing. In its TCRdb copy, this immuneACCESS table keeps in-frame sequences only and misses some clones. Where compared with another copy, unresolved V genes explain less than half of these, and the others have no known cause. V, J and clone size were drawn from that table, and D and trimming were deduced from the DNA. The sample yields some 97,000 clones; 70% to 85% were counted once. The biggest ten clones account for less than 1.5% of the sample.

The cohort comprised under 700 healthy bone marrow donors. At the time of sampling, every cohort member was nominally healthy, though immune exposures that went unrecorded were likely present. The donor tested CMV seronegative and was one of the 352 seronegative cohort members. A peripheral blood sample was provided by each donor, and peripheral blood mononuclear cells were used for TCR beta sequencing. The Qiagen DNeasy Blood Extraction Kit was used to extract genomic DNA from the blood cell samples. This TCR was sampled from a young woman in good health and CMV-seronegative. The sequencing sample was made of PBMCs. The sequence joins TRBV29-1 to TRBJ2-3; the D gene is unclear. The CDR3 region has the sequence CSAGREAKSTDTQYF. At the DNA level, the sequence is TGCAGTGCTGGCAGAGAGGCTAAAAGCACAGATACGCAGTATTTT.